This T cell receptor beta chain was observed in a study of shared clonotypes between healthy human individuals. Study context: Two female and a few male donors aged 18 to 49 were enrolled.

Approximately 300 ng DNA, some 30,000 T cell genomes, went into unsorted PBMC replicate PCRs. TCRdb's copy holds only in-frame clones and misses some; the assay was immunoSEQ multiplex PCR. The data hold roughly 500,000 clones, with less than 80% observed a single time. The length of the CDR3 is 15 residues. The germline V gene encodes CDR1 MNHGY and CDR2 SAAAGT. Trimming cost V 6 bases and J 2 bases, with 17 bases left between them. Sequencing was done on a sample of PBMCs. This chain uses TRBV6-8 with TRBJ2-7, with D perhaps TRBD1 or TRBD2 (5 bases each). The clonotype was recovered from a middle-aged woman in good health. Some clones in this sample may be carry-over from other donors' samples. In DNA, the CDR3 is TGTGCCAGCAGCGATGGGGCCGGGAATACCTACGAGCAGTACTTC. It encodes CASSDGAGNTYEQYF.